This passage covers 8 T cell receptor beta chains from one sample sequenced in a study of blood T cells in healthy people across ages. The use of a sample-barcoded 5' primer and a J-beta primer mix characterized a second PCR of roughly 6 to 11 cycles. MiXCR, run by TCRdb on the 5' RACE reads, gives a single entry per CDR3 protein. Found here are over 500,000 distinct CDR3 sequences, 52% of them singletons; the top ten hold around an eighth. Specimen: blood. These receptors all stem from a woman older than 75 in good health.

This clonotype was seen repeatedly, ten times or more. The CDR3: CASTPGYSNQPQHF. The DNA of the CDR3 is TGTGCCAGCACTCCGGGATATAGCAATCAGCCCCAGCATTTT. V usage is TRBV6-6 and J usage is TRBJ1-5; the D is unclear. CDR3 length: 14 amino acids. The germline V gene has CDR1 MNHNY and CDR2 SVGAGI (reference sequence). V was clipped by 7 bases and J by 0 bases, with 10 bases between them.

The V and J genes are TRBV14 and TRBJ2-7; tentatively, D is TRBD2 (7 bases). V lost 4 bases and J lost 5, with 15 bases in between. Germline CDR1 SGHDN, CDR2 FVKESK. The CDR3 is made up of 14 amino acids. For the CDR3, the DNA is TGTGCCAGCAGCCTAACCACGGGGGGCGACGAGCAGTACTTC. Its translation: CASSLTTGGDEQYF.

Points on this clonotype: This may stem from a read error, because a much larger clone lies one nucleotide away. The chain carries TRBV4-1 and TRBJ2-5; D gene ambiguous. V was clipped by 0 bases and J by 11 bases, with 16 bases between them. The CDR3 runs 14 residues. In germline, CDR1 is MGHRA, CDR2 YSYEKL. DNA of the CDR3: TGCGCCAGCAGCCAAGAAACCCATTCAGGAGAGCAGTACTTC. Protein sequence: CASSQETHSGEQYF.

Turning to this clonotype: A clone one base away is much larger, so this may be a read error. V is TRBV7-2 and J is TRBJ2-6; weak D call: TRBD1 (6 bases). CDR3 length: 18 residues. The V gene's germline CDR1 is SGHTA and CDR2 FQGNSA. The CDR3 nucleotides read TGTGCCAGCAGTCCTACGGGACACTCCTCTCTAGGGGCCAACGCCCTGACTTTC. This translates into CASSPTGHSSLGANALTF.

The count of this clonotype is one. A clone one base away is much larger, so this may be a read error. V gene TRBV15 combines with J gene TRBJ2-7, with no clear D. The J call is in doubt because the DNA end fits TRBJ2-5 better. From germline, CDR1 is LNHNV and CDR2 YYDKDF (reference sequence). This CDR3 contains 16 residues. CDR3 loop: CATSRDRTDPQETQYF. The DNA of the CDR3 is TGTGCCACCAGCAGAGATAGAACAGACCCGCAAGAGACCCAGTACTTC.

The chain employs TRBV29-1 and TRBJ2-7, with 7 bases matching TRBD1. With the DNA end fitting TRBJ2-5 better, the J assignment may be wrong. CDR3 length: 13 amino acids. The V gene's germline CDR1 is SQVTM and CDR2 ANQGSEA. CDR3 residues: CSVALTGMETQYF. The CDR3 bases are TGCAGCGTTGCCCTGACAGGGATGGAGACCCAGTACTTC.

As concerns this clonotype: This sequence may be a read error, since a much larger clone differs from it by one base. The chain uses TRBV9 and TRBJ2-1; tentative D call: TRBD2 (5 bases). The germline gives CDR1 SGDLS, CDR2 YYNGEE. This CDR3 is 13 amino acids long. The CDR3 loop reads CAGSDGNYNEQFF. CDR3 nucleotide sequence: TGTGCCGGCAGCGACGGGAACTACAATGAGCAGTTCTTC.

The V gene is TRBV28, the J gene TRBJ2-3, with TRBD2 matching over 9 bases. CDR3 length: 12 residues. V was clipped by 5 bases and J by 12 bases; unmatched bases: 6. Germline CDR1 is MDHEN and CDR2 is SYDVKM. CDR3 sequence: CASSVSSGAQYF. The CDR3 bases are TGTGCCAGCAGTGTATCTAGCGGGGCCCAGTATTTT.